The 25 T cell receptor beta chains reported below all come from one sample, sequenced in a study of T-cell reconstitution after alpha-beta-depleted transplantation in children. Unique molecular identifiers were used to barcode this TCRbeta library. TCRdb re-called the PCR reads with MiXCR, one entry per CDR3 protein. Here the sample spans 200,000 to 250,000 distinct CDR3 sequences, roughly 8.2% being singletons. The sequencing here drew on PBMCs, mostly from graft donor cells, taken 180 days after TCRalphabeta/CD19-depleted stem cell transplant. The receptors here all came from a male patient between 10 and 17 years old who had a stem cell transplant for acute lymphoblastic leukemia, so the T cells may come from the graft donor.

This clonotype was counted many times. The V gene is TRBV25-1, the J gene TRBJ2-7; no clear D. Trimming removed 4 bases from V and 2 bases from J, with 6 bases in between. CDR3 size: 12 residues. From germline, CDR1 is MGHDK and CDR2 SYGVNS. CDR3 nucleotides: TGTGCCAGCAGTGGAGTTCCCTACGAGCAGTACTTC. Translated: CASSGVPYEQYF.

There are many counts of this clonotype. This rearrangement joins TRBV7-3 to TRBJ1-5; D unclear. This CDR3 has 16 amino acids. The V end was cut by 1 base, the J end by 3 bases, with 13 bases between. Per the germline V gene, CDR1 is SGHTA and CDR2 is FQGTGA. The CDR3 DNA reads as TGTGCCAGCAGCTTAAGGGATGGGCAAGACAATCAGCCCCAGCATTTT. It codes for CASSLRDGQDNQPQHF.

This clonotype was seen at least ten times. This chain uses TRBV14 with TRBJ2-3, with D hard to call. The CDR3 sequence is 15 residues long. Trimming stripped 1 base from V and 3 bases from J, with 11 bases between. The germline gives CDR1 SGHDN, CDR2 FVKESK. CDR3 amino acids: CASSQGRWATDTQYF. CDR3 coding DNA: TGTGCCAGCAGCCAAGGCAGGTGGGCGACAGATACGCAGTATTTT.

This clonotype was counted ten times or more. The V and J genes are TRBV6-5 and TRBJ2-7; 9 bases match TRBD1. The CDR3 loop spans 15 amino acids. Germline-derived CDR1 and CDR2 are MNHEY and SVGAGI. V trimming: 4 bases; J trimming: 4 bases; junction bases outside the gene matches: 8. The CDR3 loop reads CASSSVGTGYYEQYF. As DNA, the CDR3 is TGTGCCAGCAGTTCTGTTGGGACAGGGTATTACGAGCAGTACTTC.

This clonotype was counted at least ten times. The CDR3 sequence: CASSYSASLAGGRTDTQYF. The CDR3 nucleotides read TGTGCCAGCAGTTACTCGGCCTCCCTAGCGGGGGGCCGCACAGATACGCAGTATTTT. The V call is TRBV6-5, the J call TRBJ2-3, with 11 bases identical to TRBD2. Germline V gene data show CDR1 as MNHEY and CDR2 as SVGAGI. The length of the CDR3 is 19 residues. The V gene end was trimmed by 0 bases and the J gene end by 1 base; junction bases not matched to a gene: 9.

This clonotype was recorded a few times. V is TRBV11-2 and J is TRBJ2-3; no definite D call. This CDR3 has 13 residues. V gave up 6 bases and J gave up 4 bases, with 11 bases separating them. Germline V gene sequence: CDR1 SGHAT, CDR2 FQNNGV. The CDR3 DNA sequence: TGTGCCAGCAGTCGATTAATCCCAGATACGCAGTATTTT. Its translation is CASSRLIPDTQYF.

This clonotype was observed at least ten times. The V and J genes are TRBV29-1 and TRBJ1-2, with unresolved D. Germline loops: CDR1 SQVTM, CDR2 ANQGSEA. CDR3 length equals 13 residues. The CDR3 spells CTASGEIGYGYTF. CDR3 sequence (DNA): TGCACCGCTAGCGGGGAGATCGGCTATGGCTACACCTTC.

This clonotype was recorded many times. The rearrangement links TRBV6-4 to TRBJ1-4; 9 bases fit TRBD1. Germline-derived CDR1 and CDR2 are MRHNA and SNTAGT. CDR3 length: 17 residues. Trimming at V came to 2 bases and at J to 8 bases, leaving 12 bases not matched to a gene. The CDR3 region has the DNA TGTGCCAGCAGTGACCACGCTGGGACAGGGCAAGGAGAAAAACTGTTTTTT. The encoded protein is CASSDHAGTGQGEKLFF.

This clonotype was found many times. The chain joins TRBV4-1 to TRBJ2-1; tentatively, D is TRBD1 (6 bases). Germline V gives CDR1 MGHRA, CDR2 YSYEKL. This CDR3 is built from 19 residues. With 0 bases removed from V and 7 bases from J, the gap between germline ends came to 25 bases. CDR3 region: CASSQDSPRGVGFENEQFF. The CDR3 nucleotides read TGCGCCAGCAGCCAAGATTCACCCAGGGGAGTGGGGTTTGAGAATGAGCAGTTCTTC.

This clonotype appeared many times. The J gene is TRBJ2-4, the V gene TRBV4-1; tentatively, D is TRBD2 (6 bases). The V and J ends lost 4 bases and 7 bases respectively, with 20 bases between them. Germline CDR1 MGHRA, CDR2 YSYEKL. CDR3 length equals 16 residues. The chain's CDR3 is CASSLSGLQGDNIQYF. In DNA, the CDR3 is TGCGCCAGCAGCCTATCGGGACTCCAAGGCGATAACATTCAGTACTTC.

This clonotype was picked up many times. The CDR3: CASSLAGDSYNEQFF. DNA of the CDR3: TGCGCCAGCAGCTTGGCGGGGGACTCCTACAATGAGCAGTTCTTC. The V gene is TRBV5-1, the J gene TRBJ2-1; maybe TRBD2 (6 bases). The length of the CDR3 is 15 residues. The V and J ends lost 0 bases and 0 bases respectively, with 7 bases between them. CDR1 is SGHRS and CDR2 is YFSETQ in the germline V gene.

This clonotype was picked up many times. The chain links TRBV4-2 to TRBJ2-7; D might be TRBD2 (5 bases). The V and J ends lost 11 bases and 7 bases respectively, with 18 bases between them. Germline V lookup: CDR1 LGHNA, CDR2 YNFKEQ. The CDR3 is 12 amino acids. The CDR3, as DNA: TGTGCCTACCTGGGAGAGGCTGGAGAGCAGTACTTC. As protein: CAYLGEAGEQYF.

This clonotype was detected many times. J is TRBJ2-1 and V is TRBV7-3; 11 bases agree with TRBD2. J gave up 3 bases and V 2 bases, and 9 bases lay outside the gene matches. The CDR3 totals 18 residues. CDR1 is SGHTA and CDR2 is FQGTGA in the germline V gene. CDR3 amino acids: CASSLLPPGLADYNEQFF. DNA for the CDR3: TGTGCCAGCAGCTTACTTCCCCCGGGACTAGCGGACTACAATGAGCAGTTCTTC.

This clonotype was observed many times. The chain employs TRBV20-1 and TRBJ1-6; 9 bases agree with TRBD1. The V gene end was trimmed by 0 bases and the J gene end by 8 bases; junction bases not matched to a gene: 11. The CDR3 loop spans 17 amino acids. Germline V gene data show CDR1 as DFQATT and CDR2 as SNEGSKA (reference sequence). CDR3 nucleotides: TGCAGTGCTAGAGAGTTTCGGACAGGGGAATATCATTCACCCCTCCACTTT. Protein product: CSAREFRTGEYHSPLHF.

CDR3 sequence reads: CASNVAPDPREDGYTF. The CDR3 nucleotides read TGTGCCAGCAATGTAGCCCCGGACCCCCGGGAGGATGGCTACACCTTC. The chain combines TRBV27 with TRBJ1-2; D is unresolved. Trimming stripped 7 bases from V and 6 bases from J, with 24 bases between. The CDR3 totals 16 residues. The germline V gene encodes CDR1 MNHEY and CDR2 SMNVEV (reference sequence).

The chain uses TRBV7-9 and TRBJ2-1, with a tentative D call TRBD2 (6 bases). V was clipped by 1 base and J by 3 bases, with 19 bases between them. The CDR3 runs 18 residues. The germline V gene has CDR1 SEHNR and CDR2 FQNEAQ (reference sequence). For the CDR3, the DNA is TGTGCCAGCAGCTTAGATACCTCATTGTGGGAGGACTACAATGAGCAGTTCTTC. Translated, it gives CASSLDTSLWEDYNEQFF.

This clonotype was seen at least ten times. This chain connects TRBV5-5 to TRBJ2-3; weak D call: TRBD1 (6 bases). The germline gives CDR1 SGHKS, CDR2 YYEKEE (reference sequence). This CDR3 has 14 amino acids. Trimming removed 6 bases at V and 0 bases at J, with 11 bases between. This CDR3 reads CASTLGGSTDTQYF. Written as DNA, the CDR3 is TGTGCCAGCACCCTAGGGGGTAGCACAGATACGCAGTATTTT.

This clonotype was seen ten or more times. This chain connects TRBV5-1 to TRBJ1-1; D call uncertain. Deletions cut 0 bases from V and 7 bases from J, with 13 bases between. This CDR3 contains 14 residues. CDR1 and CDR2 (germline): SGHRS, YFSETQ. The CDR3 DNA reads TGCGCCAGCAGCTTGGCAATGAGAGCGAATGAAGCTTTCTTT. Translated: CASSLAMRANEAFF.

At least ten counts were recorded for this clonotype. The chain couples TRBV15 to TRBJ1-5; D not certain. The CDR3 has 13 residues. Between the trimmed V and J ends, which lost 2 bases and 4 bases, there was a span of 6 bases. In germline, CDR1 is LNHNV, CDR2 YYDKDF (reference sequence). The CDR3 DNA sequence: TGTGCCACCAGCAGAACAGAGAATCAGCCCCAGCATTTT. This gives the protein CATSRTENQPQHF.

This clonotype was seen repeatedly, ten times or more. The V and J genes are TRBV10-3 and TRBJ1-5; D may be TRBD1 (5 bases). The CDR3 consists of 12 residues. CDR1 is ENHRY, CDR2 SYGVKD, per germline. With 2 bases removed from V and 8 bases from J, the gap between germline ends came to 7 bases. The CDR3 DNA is TGTGCCATCAGTGAGCTGGGGGAGCCCCAGCATTTT. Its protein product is CAISELGEPQHF.

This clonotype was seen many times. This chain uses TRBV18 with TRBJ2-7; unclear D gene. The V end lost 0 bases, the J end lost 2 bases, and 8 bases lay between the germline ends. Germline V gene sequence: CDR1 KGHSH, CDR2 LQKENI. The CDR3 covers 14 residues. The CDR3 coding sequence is TGTGCCAGCTCACCACCGTACGGAACCTACGAGCAGTACTTC. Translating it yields CASSPPYGTYEQYF.

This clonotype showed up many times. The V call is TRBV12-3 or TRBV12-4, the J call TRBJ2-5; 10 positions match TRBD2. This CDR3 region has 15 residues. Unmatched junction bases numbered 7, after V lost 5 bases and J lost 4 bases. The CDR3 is CASSRVAGGGETQYF. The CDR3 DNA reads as TGTGCCAGCAGTCGCGTAGCGGGAGGAGGAGAGACCCAGTACTTC.

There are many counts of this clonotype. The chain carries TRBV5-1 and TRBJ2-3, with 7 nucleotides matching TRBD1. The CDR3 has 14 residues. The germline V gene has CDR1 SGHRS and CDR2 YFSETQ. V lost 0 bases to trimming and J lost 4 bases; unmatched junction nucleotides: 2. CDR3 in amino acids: CASSLDRGPDTQYF. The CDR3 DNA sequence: TGCGCCAGCAGCTTGGACAGGGGACCAGATACGCAGTATTTT.

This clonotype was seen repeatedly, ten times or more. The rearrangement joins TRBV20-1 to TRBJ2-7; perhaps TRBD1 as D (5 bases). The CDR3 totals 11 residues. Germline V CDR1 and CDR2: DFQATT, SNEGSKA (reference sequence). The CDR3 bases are TGCAGGGGGCGGCGCTCCTACGAGCAGTACTTC. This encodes CRGRRSYEQYF.

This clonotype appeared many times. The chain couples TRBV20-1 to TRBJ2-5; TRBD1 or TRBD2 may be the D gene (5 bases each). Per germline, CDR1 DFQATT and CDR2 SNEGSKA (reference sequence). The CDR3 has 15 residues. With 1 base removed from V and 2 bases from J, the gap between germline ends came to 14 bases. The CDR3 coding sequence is TGCAGTGCTAGAGGATGGGACGGATTTCAAGAGACCCAGTACTTC. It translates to CSARGWDGFQETQYF.